The 16 T cell receptor beta chains below all came from one sample that was sequenced in a study of regulatory T cells in long-lasting Graves disease. Time point defined: persistent/refractory GD, antithyroid drugs over 5 years with positive TRAb. From RNA extracted from PBMCs, the TCR library was made. Building of the TCR beta libraries involved iRepertoire HTBI primers and Arm-PCR of CDR3 regions. TCRdb itself ran the multiplex PCR reads through MiXCR, one entry per CDR3 protein. Among roughly 490,000 distinct CDR3 sequences, about 20% were seen once, and the ten largest hold roughly 14%. Source: peripheral blood mononuclear cells (PBMCs), taken when the disease was refractory, from a patient treated with antithyroid drugs. The receptors were gathered from a female donor with Graves disease.

In this sample, this clonotype turned up a few times. The genes are TRBV27 and TRBJ2-7; 7 nucleotides align to TRBD1. CDR3 length: 14 residues. The V gene end was trimmed by 5 bases and the J gene end by 1 base; junction bases not matched to a gene: 5. Germline CDR1 and CDR2: MNHEY and SMNVEV (reference sequence). The CDR3 DNA sequence: TGTGCCAGCAGTCGAAGGGGGCAGTCCTACGAGCAGTACTTC. Residues: CASSRRGQSYEQYF.

This chain links TRBV6-2 or TRBV6-3 with TRBJ1-4, with D possibly TRBD1 on 5 matching bases. There are 14 residues in the CDR3. Germline V gene lookup returns CDR1 MNHEY and CDR2 SVGEGT. Trimming stripped 5 bases from V and 8 bases from J, with 15 bases between. For the CDR3, the DNA is TGTGCCAGCAGTCAGACAGCCCAACGGGAAAAACTGTTTTTT. Translation: CASSQTAQREKLFF.

Regarding this clonotype: A clone one base away is much larger, so this may be a read error. This rearrangement joins TRBV20-1 to TRBJ2-1; D is unresolved. CDR3 length: 15 residues. Germline V gene sequence: CDR1 DFQATT, CDR2 SNEGSKA (reference sequence). V shed 7 bases and J shed 4 bases, with 20 bases lying between them. CDR3 amino acids: CSVPQPSRSYNEQFF. The DNA of the CDR3 is TGCAGTGTACCGCAGCCTTCCCGATCGTACAATGAGCAGTTCTTC.

The chain combines TRBV28 with TRBJ1-3; D is perhaps TRBD1 (6 bases). CDR3 length: 17 amino acids. Trimming stripped 3 bases from V and 4 bases from J, with 19 bases between. CDR1 and CDR2 (germline): MDHEN, SYDVKM. The CDR3: CASSFVVGGARGNTIYF. The DNA for the CDR3 is TGTGCCAGCAGTTTTGTGGTGGGGGGGGCGCGCGGAAACACCATATATTTT. Full variable domain (outside the CDR3, taken from reference TRBV28 and TRBJ1-3): DVKVTQSSRYLVKRTGEKVFLECVQDMDHENMFWYRQDPGLGLRLIYFSYDVKMKEKGDIPEGYSVSREKKERFSLILESASTNQTSMYLCASSFVVGGARGNTIYFGEGSWLTVV.

This clonotype has a single count. The chain is built from TRBV6-4 and TRBJ2-3; tentative D call: TRBD1 (5 bases). V gave up 5 bases and J gave up 3 bases, with 15 bases separating them. The CDR3 consists of 15 residues. The germline V gene has CDR1 MRHNA and CDR2 SNTAGT. CDR3 coding DNA: TGTGCCAGCAGTCCAACGTTGCCAGGGACAGATACGCAGTATTTT. This gives the protein CASSPTLPGTDTQYF.

Only a few counts were recorded for this clonotype. V is TRBV5-6 and J is TRBJ2-5; the D call may be TRBD1 or TRBD2 (5 bases each). This CDR3 has 14 amino acids. V was clipped by 4 bases and J by 4 bases, with 14 bases between them. Germline CDR1 reads SGHDT; CDR2 reads YYEEEE. CDR3 bases: TGTGCCAGCAGCCAGGGATCCGCGGGAGAGACCCAGTACTTC. This encodes CASSQGSAGETQYF.

Comment on this clonotype: This clone may be a read error of a much larger clone one base away. The missing conserved phenylalanine or tryptophan at the end of this CDR3 makes a read error likely. V gene TRBV6-1 combines with J gene TRBJ2-5; the D is unclear. V was pared by 6 bases and J by 7 bases, with 9 bases between. This CDR3 contains 11 residues. CDR1 is MNHNS, CDR2 SASEGT, per germline. The CDR3 bases are TGTGCCAGCAGCGCGATGTCGACCCAGTACCTC. Its protein is CASSAMSTQYL.

This clonotype was recorded many times. The chain couples TRBV12-3 or TRBV12-4 to TRBJ2-3, with a tentative D call TRBD2 (6 bases). This CDR3 spans 12 amino acids. Trimming removed 5 bases at V and 4 bases at J, with 7 bases between. CDR3 nucleotides: TGTGCCAGCAGTCCTAGCGCAGATACGCAGTATTTT. It translates to CASSPSADTQYF.

This clonotype was detected a few times. The genes are TRBV5-1 and TRBJ2-2; TRBD2 might be the D (6 bases). The germline V and J ends were trimmed by 4 bases and 5 bases, with 9 bases remaining between them. Per the germline V gene, CDR1 is SGHRS and CDR2 is YFSETQ. The CDR3 loop spans 13 amino acids. Written as DNA, the CDR3 is TGCGCCAGCAGCGGAGGGGTTACCGGGGAGCTGTTTTTT. It codes for CASSGGVTGELFF.

This clonotype was seen more than once but under ten times. The gene calls are TRBV6-1 and TRBJ1-5; the D is unclear. Per the germline V gene, CDR1 is MNHNS and CDR2 is SASEGT. Trimming stripped 6 bases from V and 0 bases from J, with 9 bases between. The CDR3 is 14 residues long. The CDR3 loop is CASSLLYSNQPQHF. The CDR3 DNA is TGTGCCAGCAGCCTTCTGTATAGCAATCAGCCCCAGCATTTT.

The V and J genes are TRBV27 and TRBJ2-2; TRBD2 matches 8 bases. The CDR3 covers 13 residues. Germline assignment: CDR1 MNHEY and CDR2 SMNVEV (reference sequence). Losses at the gene ends were 6 bases for V and 7 bases for J; bases not matched to a gene: 4. This CDR3 reads CASSSGGLGELFF. CDR3 nucleotides: TGTGCCAGCAGCTCGGGGGGGCTCGGGGAGCTGTTTTTT.

This clonotype came up many times. The chain is built from TRBV7-8 and TRBJ1-6; 7 bases align to TRBD1. The germline CDR1 and CDR2 sequences are SGHVS and FQNEAQ. The V segment lost 1 base and the J segment 6 bases; nucleotides outside the gene matches: 3. The CDR3 has 15 residues. The CDR3, as DNA: TGTGCCAGCAGCTTAGTGGGGACAGTTAATTCACCCCTCCACTTT. As protein: CASSLVGTVNSPLHF.

The sample holds many counts of this clonotype. This chain uses TRBV24-1 with TRBJ1-2; D is unclear. CDR1 is KGHDR, CDR2 SFDVKD, per germline. CDR3 length: 11 amino acids. Trimming left V 4 bases short and J 8 bases short, with 7 bases between. CDR3 sequence: CATSDGLGYTF. Written as DNA, the CDR3 is TGTGCCACCAGTGACGGGCTAGGCTACACCTTC.

Ten or more counts support this clonotype. J is TRBJ1-2 and V is TRBV7-2; D might be TRBD1 (5 bases). This CDR3 has 13 amino acids. The germline V and J ends were trimmed by 0 bases and 8 bases, with 10 bases remaining between them. The V gene's germline CDR1 is SGHTA and CDR2 FQGNSA. CDR3 sequence reads: CASSLASRVGYTF. The CDR3 DNA reads TGTGCCAGCAGCTTAGCCTCCAGGGTGGGCTACACCTTC.

This clonotype was observed at least ten times. This chain joins TRBV20-1 and TRBJ1-1, with 9 bases lining up with TRBD1. The CDR3 length is 14 residues. V lost 0 bases to trimming and J lost 6 bases; unmatched junction nucleotides: 5. Germline lookup yields CDR1 DFQATT and CDR2 SNEGSKA (reference sequence). CDR3 coding DNA: TGCAGTGCTAGAGAAGGACAGGGGCGCGCTGAAGCTTTCTTT. Protein product: CSAREGQGRAEAFF.

Only a few counts were recorded for this clonotype. J is TRBJ2-7 and V is TRBV20-1; perhaps TRBD2 as D (6 bases). V lost 5 bases, J lost 0 bases, and 11 bases lay in between. The CDR3 consists of 13 residues. Germline CDR1 DFQATT, CDR2 SNEGSKA (reference sequence). This chain's CDR3 is CSAQDGSSYEQYF. The CDR3 DNA is TGCAGTGCTCAAGACGGGAGCTCCTACGAGCAGTACTTC.